This paragraph covers one TCR beta chain sequence. Antigen specificity is unknown. This record belongs to a study of post-analysis software for immune sequencing data. Study-wide context: The courses of disease that were included comprised relapsing-remitting, secondary progressive and progressive-relapsing multiple sclerosis.

This CDR3 region has 12 residues. Germline V gene sequence: CDR1 DFQATT, CDR2 SNEGSKA (reference sequence). V lost 7 bases, J lost 4 bases, and 11 bases lay in between. Carried by the TCR beta cDNA libraries were unique molecular identifiers. Once about 0.85 to 10 million T cells were used, roughly 490,000 cDNA molecules resulted. TCRdb processed the PCR reads anew with MiXCR; each CDR3 protein has one entry. Seen here are about 380,000 distinct CDR3 sequences, less than 40% observed once, and the top ten hold about an eighth. Study results and limitations: Included in a set of roughly five TRBV segments more frequent in patients than controls were TRBV5-6, TRBV5-1 and TRBV20-1. Strong co-clustering by F measure was seen for same-batch samples. Those with multiple sclerosis, the patient group, showed significantly lower normalized Chao1 diversity than controls.

The J gene is TRBJ1-5, the V gene TRBV20-1, with unresolved D. Sequencing was performed on blood. The clonotype comes from a girl aged 10 to 17 with multiple sclerosis. The DNA of the CDR3 is TGCAGTGGAGGTTCGGGTAATCAGCCCCAGCATTTT. This sequence encodes CSGGSGNQPQHF.